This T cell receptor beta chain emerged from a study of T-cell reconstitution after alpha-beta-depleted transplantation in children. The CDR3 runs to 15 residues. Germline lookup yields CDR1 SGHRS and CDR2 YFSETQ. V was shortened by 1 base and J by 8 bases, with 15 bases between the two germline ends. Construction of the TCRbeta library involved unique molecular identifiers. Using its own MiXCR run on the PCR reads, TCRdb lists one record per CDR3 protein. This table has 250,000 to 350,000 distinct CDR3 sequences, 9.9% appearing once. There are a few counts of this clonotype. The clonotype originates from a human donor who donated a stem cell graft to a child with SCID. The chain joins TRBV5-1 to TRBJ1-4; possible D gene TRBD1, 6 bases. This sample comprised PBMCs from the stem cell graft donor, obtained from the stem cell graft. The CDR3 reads CASSLYTGNNEKLFF. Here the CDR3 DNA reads TGCGCCAGCAGCTTGTATACAGGGAATAACGAAAAACTGTTTTTT.